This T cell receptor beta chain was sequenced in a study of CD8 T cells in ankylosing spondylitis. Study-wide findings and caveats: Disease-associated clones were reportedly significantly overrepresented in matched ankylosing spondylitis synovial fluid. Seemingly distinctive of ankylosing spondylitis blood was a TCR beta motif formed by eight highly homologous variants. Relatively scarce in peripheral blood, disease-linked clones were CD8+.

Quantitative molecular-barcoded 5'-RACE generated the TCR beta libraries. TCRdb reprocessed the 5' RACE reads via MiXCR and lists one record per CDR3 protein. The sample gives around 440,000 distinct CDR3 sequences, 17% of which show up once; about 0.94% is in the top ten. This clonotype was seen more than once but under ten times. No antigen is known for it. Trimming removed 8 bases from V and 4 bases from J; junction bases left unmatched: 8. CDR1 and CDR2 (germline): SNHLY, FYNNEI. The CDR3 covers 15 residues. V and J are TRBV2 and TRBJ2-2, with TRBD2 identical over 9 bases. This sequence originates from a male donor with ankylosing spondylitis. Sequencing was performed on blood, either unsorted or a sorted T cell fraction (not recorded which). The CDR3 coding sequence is TGTGCCAGCGAGTATAGCGGGAGTACCACCGGGGAGCTGTTTTTT. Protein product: CASEYSGSTTGELFF.